These 26 T cell receptor beta chains came from one sample sequenced in a study of blood T cells in healthy people across ages. PCR was performed a second time for about 6 to 12 cycles using a sample-barcoded 5' primer and a J-beta primer mix. TCRdb independently ran MiXCR on the 5' RACE reads; one entry per CDR3 protein. In the table there are about 320,000 distinct CDR3 sequences, roughly 26% of which are singletons. Sequenced sample: blood. These receptors originate from a woman in her 70s in good health.

This clonotype has only a few counts. The chain carries TRBV29-1 and TRBJ2-5, with D possibly matching TRBD1 (7 bases). Trimming removed 4 bases at V and 2 bases at J, with 14 bases between. This CDR3 comprises 14 residues. Germline V gives CDR1 SQVTM, CDR2 ANQGSEA. CDR3 residues: CSVGQGGLQETQYF. As DNA, the CDR3 is TGCAGCGTTGGGCAGGGGGGTTTACAAGAGACCCAGTACTTC.

The rearrangement joins TRBV14 to TRBJ2-1, with D possibly called TRBD1 or TRBD2 (5 bases each). Trimming left V 0 bases short and J 9 bases short, with 12 bases between. This CDR3 is built from 14 residues. Germline values: CDR1 SGHDN, CDR2 FVKESK. The CDR3 region has the DNA TGTGCCAGCAGCCAAGAATGGGGGAGCAGTGAGCAGTTCTTC. Residues: CASSQEWGSSEQFF.

The chain joins TRBV29-1 to TRBJ1-2; D perhaps matches TRBD1 (5 bases). Per germline, CDR1 SQVTM and CDR2 ANQGSEA. V was trimmed by 3 bases and J by 4 bases, leaving 15 bases between them. This CDR3 has 14 amino acids. Here the CDR3 DNA reads TGCAGCGTTGAGCTTGTTCAGGGCCGCTATGGCTACACCTTC. It specifies CSVELVQGRYGYTF.

The chain recombines TRBV20-1 with TRBJ1-1; D is possibly TRBD1 (5 bases). The CDR3 has 15 residues. From germline, CDR1 is DFQATT and CDR2 SNEGSKA (reference sequence). Trimming shortened V by 0 bases and J by 4 bases, and 15 bases separated the two germline ends. The CDR3 DNA follows: TGCAGTGCTAGAGATAAGAGGGGCCTAGGCACTGAAGCTTTCTTT. This sequence encodes CSARDKRGLGTEAFF.

V gene TRBV7-8 combines with J gene TRBJ1-2; D gene unclear. The germline V and J ends were trimmed by 1 base and 3 bases, with 9 bases remaining between them. The CDR3 is made up of 14 amino acids. Germline lookup yields CDR1 SGHVS and CDR2 FQNEAQ. The DNA of the CDR3 is TGTGCCAGCAGCTTAGAAGAAGCCCACTATGGCTACACCTTC. Translated: CASSLEEAHYGYTF.

This clonotype was counted a few times. The V gene is TRBV5-5, the J gene TRBJ2-1; D possibly corresponds to TRBD2 (5 bases). CDR3 length: 15 amino acids. Germline CDR1 and CDR2: SGHKS and YYEKEE (reference sequence). V lost 6 bases and J lost 0, with 13 bases in between. CDR3 amino acids: CASIPSQSSYNEQFF. For the CDR3, the DNA is TGTGCCAGCATCCCTAGCCAGAGCTCCTACAATGAGCAGTTCTTC.

V gene TRBV7-9 combines with J gene TRBJ2-1; TRBD2 might be the D (6 bases). The germline V gene encodes CDR1 SEHNR and CDR2 FQNEAQ (reference sequence). Trimming took off 5 bases at V and 7 bases at J, with 12 bases between the two ends. The CDR3 has 13 residues. The CDR3 sequence: CASSPTTSNEQFF. The CDR3 DNA is TGTGCCAGCAGCCCGACGACTAGTAATGAGCAGTTCTTC. Variable domain in full (rest from reference TRBV7-9 and TRBJ2-1): DTGVSQNPRHKITKRGQNVTFRCDPISEHNRLYWYRQTLGQGPEFLTYFQNEAQLEKSRLLSDRFSAERPKGSFSTLEIQRTEQGDSAMYLCASSPTTSNEQFFGPGTRLTVL.

This clonotype was seen repeatedly, ten times or more. The chain carries TRBV5-1 and TRBJ1-5, with D hard to call. V gave up 0 bases and J gave up 9 bases, with 10 bases separating them. The length of the CDR3 is 13 residues. Germline lookup yields CDR1 SGHRS and CDR2 YFSETQ. The CDR3 DNA is TGCGCCAGCAGCTTGGGGAGGGATGGGCCCCAGCATTTT. It encodes CASSLGRDGPQHF.

The chain has TRBV20-1 and TRBJ2-3; D unresolved. Germline CDR1 and CDR2: DFQATT and SNEGSKA (reference sequence). The V and J ends lost 0 bases and 4 bases respectively, with 8 bases between them. The CDR3 is 13 residues long. The CDR3 DNA reads TGCAGTGCTAGAGACCCCGGTCCAGATACGCAGTATTTT. It encodes CSARDPGPDTQYF.

This clonotype was seen more than once but under ten times. The rearrangement links TRBV28 to TRBJ1-6; no firm D call. The CDR3 consists of 14 residues. Per the germline V gene, CDR1 is MDHEN and CDR2 is SYDVKM. Trimming shortened V by 2 bases and J by 6 bases, and 8 bases separated the two germline ends. CDR3 in DNA: TGTGCCAGCAGTTTACTCTCGGGTAATTCACCCCTCCACTTT. Protein: CASSLLSGNSPLHF.

The V gene is TRBV7-8, the J gene TRBJ2-5; tentative D call: TRBD1 (6 bases). Gene TRBJ2-1 matches the end of the DNA better, so the J call may be wrong. The CDR3 consists of 11 residues. Germline CDR1 SGHVS, CDR2 FQNEAQ. CDR3: CASSLGGLQFF. The CDR3 DNA reads as TGTGCCAGCAGCTTAGGGGGGCTGCAGTTCTTC.

This clonotype has a handful of counts. CDR3 sequence (DNA): TGTGCCAGCAGGTGGGACAGAAACACCGGGGAGCTGTTTTTT. Its protein is CASRWDRNTGELFF. The chain joins TRBV2 to TRBJ2-2, with 7 bases matching TRBD1. V lost 6 bases to trimming and J lost 2 bases; unmatched junction nucleotides: 3. This CDR3 comprises 14 residues. CDR1 and CDR2 from the germline V gene are SNHLY and FYNNEI.

This clonotype was seen a handful of times. The chain carries TRBV10-3 and TRBJ1-1, with 7 bases aligning to TRBD1. The CDR3 runs to 14 residues. Germline V CDR1 and CDR2: ENHRY, SYGVKD. V was pared by 3 bases and J by 5 bases, with 6 bases of the junction left unmatched. The CDR3 DNA is TGTGCCATCAGTGAAGTGGTGGACAGGACTGAAGCTTTCTTT. Protein product: CAISEVVDRTEAFF.

This clonotype was counted a few times. The rearrangement joins TRBV5-6 to TRBJ2-7; possibly TRBD2 for D (5 bases). Germline V CDR1 and CDR2: SGHDT, YYEEEE. The CDR3 loop spans 12 amino acids. With 4 bases removed from V and 4 bases from J, the gap between germline ends came to 9 bases. The CDR3 DNA is TGTGCCAGCAGCCACGGGATTTACGAGCAGTACTTC. Translating gives CASSHGIYEQYF.

The genes are TRBV29-1 and TRBJ2-7; 8 bases align to TRBD1. Losses at the gene ends were 7 bases for V and 1 base for J; bases not matched to a gene: 12. The CDR3 is 15 amino acids. From germline, CDR1 is SQVTM and CDR2 ANQGSEA. CDR3 in amino acids: CSAGGEIGRSYEQYF. DNA of the CDR3: TGCAGCGCAGGGGGCGAAATAGGGAGGTCCTACGAGCAGTACTTC.

The chain is built from TRBV11-3 and TRBJ1-2, with a possible D match to TRBD1 (5 bases). The ends were cut back, 1 base at V and 7 bases at J, with 13 bases in the middle. CDR1 and CDR2 from the germline V gene are SGHNT and YENEEA. The CDR3 contains 14 residues. The CDR3 loop reads CASSLGGREFGYTF. The CDR3 DNA reads TGTGCCAGCAGCTTAGGAGGCAGGGAGTTTGGCTACACCTTC.

This clonotype was recorded many times. The gene calls are TRBV4-3 and TRBJ2-3; TRBD2 agrees at 7 bases. Germline CDR1 and CDR2: LGHNA and YSLEER. Unmatched junction bases numbered 16, after V lost 2 bases and J lost 2 bases. The CDR3 consists of 19 residues. Here the CDR3 DNA reads TGCGCCAGCAGCCAATCGTCCGACGCCCTAGCGGAATTCACAGATACGCAGTATTTT. This codes for CASSQSSDALAEFTDTQYF.

V is TRBV5-1 and J is TRBJ2-5, with D tentatively TRBD1 (5 bases). Deletions cut 2 bases from V and 5 bases from J, with 10 bases between. CDR3 size: 13 residues. Germline CDR1 reads SGHRS; CDR2 reads YFSETQ. The CDR3 DNA reads TGCGCCAGCAGCTTTAAGGGGTGGGAGACCCAGTACTTC. It codes for CASSFKGWETQYF.

The chain has TRBV6-1 and TRBJ2-7; 8 bases are shared with TRBD1. V dropped 5 bases and J dropped 4; count of bases not matched to a gene: 13. There are 16 residues in the CDR3. CDR1 MNHNS and CDR2 SASEGT come from the germline V gene. The CDR3 protein is CASSKHNPRQGYEQYF. In DNA form, the CDR3 reads TGTGCCAGCAGTAAACACAACCCGAGACAGGGGTACGAGCAGTACTTC.

The chain has TRBV7-2 and TRBJ1-2, with D possibly matching TRBD1 (5 bases). Germline values: CDR1 SGHTA, CDR2 FQGNSA. Trimming left V 1 base short and J 3 bases short, with 15 bases between. CDR3 length: 16 amino acids. The CDR3: CASSLVTTRGDYGYTF. For the CDR3, the DNA is TGTGCCAGCAGCTTAGTGACCACGAGAGGGGACTATGGCTACACCTTC. Based on the CDR3 plus reference TRBV7-2 and TRBJ1-2, the full variable domain is GAGVSQSPSNKVTEKGKDVELRCDPISGHTALYWYRQSLGQGLEFLIYFQGNSAPDKSGLPSDRFSAERTGGSVSTLTIQRTQQEDSAVYLCASSLVTTRGDYGYTFGSGTRLTVV.

Written as DNA, the CDR3 is TGTGCCAGCAGCCCGGCGGGGGGAATCTCCTACGAGCAGTACTTC. It codes for CASSPAGGISYEQYF. The chain uses TRBV7-2 and TRBJ2-7; TRBD2 matches at 8 bases. The junction had 6 bases not matched to a gene; V was cut back by 5 bases and J by 0 bases. Germline CDR1 and CDR2: SGHTA and FQGNSA. The length of the CDR3 is 15 residues.

Points on this clonotype: At one end, the junction sequence differs from germline, possibly due to a read error. This chain uses TRBV5-1 with TRBJ2-1; 14 bases align to TRBD2. Germline V CDR1 and CDR2: SGHRS, YFSETQ. The CDR3 runs 16 residues. This CDR3 is CASSLRTSGRMNEQLF. For the CDR3, the DNA is TGCGCCAGCAGCTTGAGGACTAGCGGGAGGATGAATGAGCAGCTCTTC.

As regards this clonotype: A read error may account for a junction end that differs from germline. This rearrangement joins TRBV7-9 to TRBJ1-4; no firm D call. This CDR3 is built from 15 residues. Germline-derived CDR1 and CDR2 are SEHNR and FQNEAQ (reference sequence). The CDR3 nucleotides are TGTGCCGGCAGTTTTCTCTCCGGTGGGAATGAAAAACTGTTTTTT. It is translated as CAGSFLSGGNEKLFF.

This clonotype was detected many times. The chain carries TRBV7-9 and TRBJ1-1; 8 bases line up with TRBD1. Germline lookup yields CDR1 SEHNR and CDR2 FQNEAQ (reference sequence). The V segment lost 5 bases and the J segment 0 bases; nucleotides outside the gene matches: 5. This CDR3 spans 15 amino acids. The CDR3 protein is CASSPQGGLNTEAFF. CDR3 nucleotides: TGTGCCAGCAGCCCACAGGGGGGATTGAACACTGAAGCTTTCTTT. The variable domain in full, with the rest retrieved from reference TRBV7-9 and TRBJ1-1, is DTGVSQNPRHKITKRGQNVTFRCDPISEHNRLYWYRQTLGQGPEFLTYFQNEAQLEKSRLLSDRFSAERPKGSFSTLEIQRTEQGDSAMYLCASSPQGGLNTEAFFGQGTRLTVV.

V is TRBV5-1 and J is TRBJ2-2; 9 positions match TRBD1. CDR1 and CDR2 from the germline V gene are SGHRS and YFSETQ. The CDR3 is 14 amino acids. The J segment lost 10 bases and the V segment lost 7 bases, leaving 11 bases of the junction unmatched. The CDR3 DNA reads TGCGCCAGCGGGACAGGGAACCCTAGCCAGGAGCTGTTTTTT. Its translation is CASGTGNPSQELFF.

V gene TRBV4-1 combines with J gene TRBJ2-1, with D possibly TRBD1 on 6 matching bases. Near its end, the DNA agrees better with TRBJ2-7, so the J call may be wrong. There are 12 residues in the CDR3. CDR1 is MGHRA and CDR2 is YSYEKL in the germline V gene. CDR3 in DNA: TGCGCCAGCAGCCAAGACGGACAGGAGCAGTACTTC. Its protein product is CASSQDGQEQYF.